This TCR beta chain stems from a study of TIL therapy for anti-PD-1-resistant metastatic lung cancer. Across the whole study: Tumors carried a median 1.5 non-synonymous mutations per megabase.

This was the immunoSEQ v3 assay. The method was immunoSEQ multiplex PCR; TCRdb's version includes in-frame clones alone and lacks a portion of them. The table has tens of thousands of clones, around 64% seen once. Germline assignment: CDR1 SQVTM and CDR2 ANQGSEA. The length of the CDR3 is 10 residues. The ends were cut back, 4 bases at V and 2 bases at J, with 2 bases in the middle. Time point indicated: pre-treatment sample, taken before nivolumab and TIL therapy. Most excised metastases sampled were pleural nodules or supraclavicular lymph nodes. The TCR sequence derives from a person aged 25-80 years with non-small cell lung cancer. The chain joins TRBV29-1 to TRBJ1-2, with D hard to call. The source was tumor tissue, collected at baseline. The CDR3 region has the DNA TGCAGCGTTGGGAACTATGGCTACACCTTC. Protein sequence: CSVGNYGYTF.